These 10 T cell receptor beta chains came from one sample sequenced in a study of blood T cell repertoires in COVID-19. Sequencing used immunoSEQ multiplex PCR; TCRdb keeps in-frame clones, though not all of them. The sample has 95,000 to 150,000 clones, 75% to 85% seen once. The sample taken for sequencing was peripheral blood. The receptors shown here come from a woman of 80 years or more with acute or convalescent COVID-19.

In this sample, this clone turned up once. The gene calls are TRBV19 and TRBJ2-1; 7 bases are a match to TRBD1. The V segment lost 3 bases and the J segment 8 bases; nucleotides outside the gene matches: 10. CDR1 and CDR2 from the germline V gene are LNHDA and SQIVND (reference sequence). The CDR3 is made up of 15 amino acids. CDR3 DNA sequence: TGTGCCAGTAGTATCCGAAAGGGGGCAGGGGATGAGCAGTTCTTC. As protein: CASSIRKGAGDEQFF. The variable domain in full, completed from reference TRBV19 and TRBJ2-1, reads DGGITQSPKYLFRKEGQNVTLSCEQNLNHDAMYWYRQDPGQGLRLIYYSQIVNDFQKGDIAEGYSVSREKKESFPLTVTSAQKNPTAFYLCASSIRKGAGDEQFFGPGTRLTVL.

This chain uses TRBV9 with TRBJ2-1, with 7 bases lining up with TRBD2. Germline trimming cut 7 bases from V and 1 base from J; bases unmatched to any gene: 5. This CDR3 spans 14 amino acids. Germline V gives CDR1 SGDLS, CDR2 YYNGEE. The CDR3 nucleotides are TGTGCCAGCGGAATGGGGGGGTCCTACAATGAGCAGTTCTTC. Translating gives CASGMGGSYNEQFF.

The rearrangement uses TRBV5-4 and TRBJ2-1; D is ambiguous. The V end lost 4 bases, the J end lost 7 bases, and 15 bases lay between the germline ends. The CDR3 is 14 residues long. Germline CDR1 and CDR2: SGHNT and YYREEE (reference sequence). CDR3 amino acids: CASSDPRYQNEQFF. Written as DNA, the CDR3 is TGTGCCAGCAGCGATCCCAGGTATCAGAATGAGCAGTTCTTC.

The rearrangement uses TRBV18 and TRBJ2-5, with 14 positions matching TRBD2. V gave up 4 bases and J gave up 5 bases; unmatched junction bases: 9. CDR1 is KGHSH and CDR2 is LQKENI in the germline V gene. The CDR3 extends over 17 amino acids. The CDR3 DNA is TGTGCCAGCTCACACACGAGACTAGCGGGGGGGCAGGAGACCCAGTACTTC. As protein: CASSHTRLAGGQETQYF.

This clone has a single count. The chain links TRBV12-2 to TRBJ2-7; the D segment call TRBD1 is taken from the table without a DNA check. TRBV12-2 is tagged as a pseudogene. The length of the CDR3 is 17 residues. The CDR3 bases are TGTGCAAGTCGTTCCCCGGGACAGGGGCCGGTCGGGGGTGAGCAGTACTTC. Protein: CASRSPGQGPVGGEQYF.

V usage is TRBV19 and J usage is TRBJ1-4; possibly TRBD1 for D (5 bases). Germline assignment: CDR1 LNHDA and CDR2 SQIVND (reference sequence). This CDR3 is built from 13 residues. V shed 8 bases and J shed 8 bases, with 15 bases lying between them. As DNA, the CDR3 is TGTGCCAGTTTGTCACGCTGGGGCGAAAAACTGTTTTTT. Its translation is CASLSRWGEKLFF.

This chain links TRBV25-1 with TRBJ1-1; possibly TRBD1 for D (5 bases). Germline CDR1 MGHDK, CDR2 SYGVNS. Trimming took 1 base from V and 4 from J, leaving 10 bases between them. The CDR3 totals 14 residues. Here the CDR3 reads CASSESGGVTEAFF. The CDR3 bases are TGTGCCAGCAGTGAATCAGGAGGGGTCACTGAAGCTTTCTTT.

The chain couples TRBV27 to TRBJ1-6; tentatively, D is TRBD1 (6 bases). The length of the CDR3 is 18 residues. Per the germline V gene, CDR1 is MNHEY and CDR2 is SMNVEV (reference sequence). With 8 bases removed from V and 1 base from J, the gap between germline ends came to 21 bases. This chain's CDR3 is CASARLGAYGSYNSPLHF. The DNA of the CDR3 is TGTGCCAGCGCGAGGCTGGGGGCGTATGGATCCTATAATTCACCCCTCCACTTT.

The rearrangement joins TRBV18 to TRBJ2-5; possibly TRBD2 for D (5 bases). Trimming removed 3 bases from V and 4 bases from J, with 12 bases in between. Per the germline V gene, CDR1 is KGHSH and CDR2 is LQKENI. This CDR3 contains 14 residues. This CDR3 is CASSPAFAGETQYF. The CDR3 DNA sequence: TGTGCCAGCTCACCTGCCTTTGCGGGAGAGACCCAGTACTTC.

A few counts support this clone. This rearrangement joins TRBV28 to TRBJ2-1; TRBD2 aligns across 9 bases. CDR1 and CDR2 from the germline V gene are MDHEN and SYDVKM. Trimming cost V 6 bases and J 5 bases; bases outside gene matches: 14. The CDR3 is made up of 17 amino acids. CDR3 nucleotides: TGTGCCAGCAGCAGGGGTCTAGCGGGAAGATTCGACAATGAGCAGTTCTTC. It encodes CASSRGLAGRFDNEQFF.